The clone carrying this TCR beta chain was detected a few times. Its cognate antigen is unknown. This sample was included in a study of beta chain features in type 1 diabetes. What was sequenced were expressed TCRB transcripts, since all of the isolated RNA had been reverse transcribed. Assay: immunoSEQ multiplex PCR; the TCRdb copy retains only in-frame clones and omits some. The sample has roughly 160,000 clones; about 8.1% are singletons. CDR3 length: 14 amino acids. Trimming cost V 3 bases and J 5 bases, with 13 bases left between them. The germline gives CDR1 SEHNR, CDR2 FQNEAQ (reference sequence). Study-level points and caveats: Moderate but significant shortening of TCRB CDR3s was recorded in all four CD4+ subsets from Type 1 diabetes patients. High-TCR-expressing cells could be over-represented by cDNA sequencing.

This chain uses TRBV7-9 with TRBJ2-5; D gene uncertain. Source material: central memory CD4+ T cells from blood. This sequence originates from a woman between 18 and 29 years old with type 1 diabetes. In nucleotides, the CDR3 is TGTGCCAGCAGCTTCTCCGTGTTGGGCGAGACCCAGTACTTC. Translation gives CASSFSVLGETQYF.